Listed here is a single TCR beta chain. Its specificity is not known. This record belongs to a study of shared clonotypes between healthy human individuals. Whole-study context: Plates per donor: three CD4 naive, three CD4 memory, two CD8 naive, one CD8 memory.

Between the trimmed V and J ends, which lost 7 bases and 2 bases, there was a span of 12 bases. Germline V lookup: CDR1 MNHEY, CDR2 SMNVEV (reference sequence). The CDR3 is 13 residues long. The assay ran at deep level. In the original analysis: Filtering differed, since immunoSEQ gave only junction sequences and no quality scores. Sequencing was performed with immunoSEQ multiplex PCR; in TCRdb, only in-frame clones are kept and a portion is missing. V, J and clone size derive from that table, while D and trimming were established from the DNA sequence. The sample carries some 680,000 clones, about three quarters recorded once. Regarding the study as a whole: Larger richness was generally estimated for naive than memory subsets.

J is TRBJ2-7 and V is TRBV27; D not certain. Sequencing was performed on memory CD4+ T cells sorted from blood. The subset denotes: CD45RA-negative fraction. The TCR comes from a woman aged 30 to 39 in good health. CDR3 bases: TGTGCCAGCACCGGTTTGGGCACCTACGAGCAGTACTTC. This codes for CASTGLGTYEQYF.